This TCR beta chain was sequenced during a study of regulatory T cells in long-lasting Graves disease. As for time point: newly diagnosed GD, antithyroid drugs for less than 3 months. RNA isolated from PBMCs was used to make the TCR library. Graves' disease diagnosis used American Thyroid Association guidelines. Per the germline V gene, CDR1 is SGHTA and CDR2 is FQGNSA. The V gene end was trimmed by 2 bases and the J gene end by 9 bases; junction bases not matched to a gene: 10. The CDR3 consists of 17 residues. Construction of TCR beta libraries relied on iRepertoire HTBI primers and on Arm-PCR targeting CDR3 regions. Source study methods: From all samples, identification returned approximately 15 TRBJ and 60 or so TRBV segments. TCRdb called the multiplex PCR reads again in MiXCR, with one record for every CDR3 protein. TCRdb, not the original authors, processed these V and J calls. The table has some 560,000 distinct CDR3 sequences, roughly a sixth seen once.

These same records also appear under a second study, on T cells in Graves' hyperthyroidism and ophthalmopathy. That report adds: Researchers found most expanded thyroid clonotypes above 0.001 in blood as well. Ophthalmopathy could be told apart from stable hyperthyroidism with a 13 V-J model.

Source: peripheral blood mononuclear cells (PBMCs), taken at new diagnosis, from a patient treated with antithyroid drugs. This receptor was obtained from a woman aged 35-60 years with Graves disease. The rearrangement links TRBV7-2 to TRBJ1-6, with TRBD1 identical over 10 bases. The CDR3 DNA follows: TGTGCCAGCAGCTTATATGGCGGGGGACAGGGGAGTTCACCCCTCCACTTT. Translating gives CASSLYGGGQGSSPLHF.